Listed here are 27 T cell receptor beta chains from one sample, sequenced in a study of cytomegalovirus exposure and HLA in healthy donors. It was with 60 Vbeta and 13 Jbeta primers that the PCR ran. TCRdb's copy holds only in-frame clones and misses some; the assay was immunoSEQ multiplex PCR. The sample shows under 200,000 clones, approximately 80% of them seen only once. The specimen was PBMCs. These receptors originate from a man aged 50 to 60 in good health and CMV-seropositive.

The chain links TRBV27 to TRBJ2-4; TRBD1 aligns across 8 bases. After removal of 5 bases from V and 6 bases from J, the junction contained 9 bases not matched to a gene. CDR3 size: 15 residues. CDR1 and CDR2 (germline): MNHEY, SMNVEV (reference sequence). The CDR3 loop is CASSARTGSGNIQYF. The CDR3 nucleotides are TGTGCCAGCAGTGCCCGGACAGGGTCGGGAAACATTCAGTACTTC.

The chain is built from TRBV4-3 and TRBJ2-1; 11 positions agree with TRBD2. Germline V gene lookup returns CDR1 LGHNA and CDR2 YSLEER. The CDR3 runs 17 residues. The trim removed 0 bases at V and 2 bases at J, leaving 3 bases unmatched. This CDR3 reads CASSQDLLAGAYNEQFF. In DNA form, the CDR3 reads TGCGCCAGCAGCCAAGATTTACTAGCGGGGGCCTACAATGAGCAGTTCTTC.

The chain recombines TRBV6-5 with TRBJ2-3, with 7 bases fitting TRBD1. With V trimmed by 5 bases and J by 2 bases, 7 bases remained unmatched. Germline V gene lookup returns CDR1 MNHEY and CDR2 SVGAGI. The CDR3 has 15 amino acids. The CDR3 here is CASSNRGVLTDTQYF. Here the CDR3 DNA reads TGTGCCAGCAGTAACAGGGGTGTCCTCACAGATACGCAGTATTTT.

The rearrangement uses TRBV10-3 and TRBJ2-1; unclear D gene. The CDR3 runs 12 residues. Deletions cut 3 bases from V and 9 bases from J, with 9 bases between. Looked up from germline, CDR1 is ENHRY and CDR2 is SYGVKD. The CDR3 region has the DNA TGTGCCATCAGTGACCAGAGGAGTGAGCAGTTCTTC. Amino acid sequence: CAISDQRSEQFF.

CDR3 bases: TGTGCCAGCAGCGGAAACCGGGGAGGCGCCTACGAGCAGTACTTC. Translated, it gives CASSGNRGGAYEQYF. The chain joins TRBV5-8 to TRBJ2-7, with a possible D match to TRBD2 (6 bases). The V and J ends lost 4 bases and 2 bases respectively, with 16 bases between them. Looked up from germline, CDR1 is SGHTS and CDR2 is YDEGEE. This CDR3 spans 15 amino acids.

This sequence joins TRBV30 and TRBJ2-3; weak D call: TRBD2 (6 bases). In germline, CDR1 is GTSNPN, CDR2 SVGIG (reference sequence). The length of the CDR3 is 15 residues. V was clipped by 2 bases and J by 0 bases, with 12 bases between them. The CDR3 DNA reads TGTGCCTGGAGTCGGGACTCGAGAAGCACAGATACGCAGTATTTT. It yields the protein CAWSRDSRSTDTQYF.

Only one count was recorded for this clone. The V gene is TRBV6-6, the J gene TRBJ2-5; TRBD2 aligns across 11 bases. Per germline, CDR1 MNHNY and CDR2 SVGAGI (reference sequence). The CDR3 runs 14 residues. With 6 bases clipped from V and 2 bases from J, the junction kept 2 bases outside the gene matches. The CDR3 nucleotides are TGTGCCAGCAGGCGACTAGCGGGGCAAGAGACCCAGTACTTC. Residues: CASRRLAGQETQYF.

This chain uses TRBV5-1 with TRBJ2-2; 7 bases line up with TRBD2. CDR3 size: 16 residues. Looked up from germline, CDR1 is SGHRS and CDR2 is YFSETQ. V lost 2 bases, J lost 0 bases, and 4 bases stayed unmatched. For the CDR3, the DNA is TGCGCCAGCAGCTTCGACGGGGGGACGAACACCGGGGAGCTGTTTTTT. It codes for CASSFDGGTNTGELFF.

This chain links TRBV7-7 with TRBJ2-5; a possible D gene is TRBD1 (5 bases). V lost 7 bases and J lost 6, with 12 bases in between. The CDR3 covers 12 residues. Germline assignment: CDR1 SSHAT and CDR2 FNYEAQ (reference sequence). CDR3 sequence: CASTTSGKTQYF. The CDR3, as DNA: TGTGCCAGCACTACGTCAGGGAAGACCCAGTACTTC.

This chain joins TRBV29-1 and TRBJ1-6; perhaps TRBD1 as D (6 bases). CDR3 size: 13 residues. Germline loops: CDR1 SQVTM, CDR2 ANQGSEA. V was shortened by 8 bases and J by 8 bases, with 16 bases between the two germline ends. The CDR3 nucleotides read TGCAGCTACCAACAGGGCTTCGATTCACCCCTCCACTTT. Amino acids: CSYQQGFDSPLHF.

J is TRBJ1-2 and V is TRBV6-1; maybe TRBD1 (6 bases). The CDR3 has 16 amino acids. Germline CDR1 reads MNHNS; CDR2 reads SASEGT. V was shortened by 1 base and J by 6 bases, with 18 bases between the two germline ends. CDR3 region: CASSEVARGGGDGYTF. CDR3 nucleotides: TGTGCCAGCAGTGAAGTCGCACGAGGGGGGGGAGATGGCTACACCTTC.

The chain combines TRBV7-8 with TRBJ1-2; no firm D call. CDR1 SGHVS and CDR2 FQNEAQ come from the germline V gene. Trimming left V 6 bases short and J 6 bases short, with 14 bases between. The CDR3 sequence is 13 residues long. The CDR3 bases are TGTGCCAGCAGTTCAGGCACCGGGGATGGCTACACCTTC. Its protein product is CASSSGTGDGYTF.

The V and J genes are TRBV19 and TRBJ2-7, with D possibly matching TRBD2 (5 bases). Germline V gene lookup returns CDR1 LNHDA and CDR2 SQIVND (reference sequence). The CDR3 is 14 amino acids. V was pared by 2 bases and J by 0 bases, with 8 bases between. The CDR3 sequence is CASSISGSSYEQYF. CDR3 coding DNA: TGTGCCAGTAGTATATCGGGGAGCTCCTACGAGCAGTACTTC.

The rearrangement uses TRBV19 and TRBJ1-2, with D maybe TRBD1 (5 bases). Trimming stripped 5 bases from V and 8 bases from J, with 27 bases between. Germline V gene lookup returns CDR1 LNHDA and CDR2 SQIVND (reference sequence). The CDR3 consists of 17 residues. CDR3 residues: CASSQTPSAGDSMGYTF. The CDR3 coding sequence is TGTGCCAGTAGTCAGACGCCGTCAGCGGGGGACTCTATGGGCTACACCTTC. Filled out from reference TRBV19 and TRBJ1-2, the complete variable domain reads DGGITQSPKYLFRKEGQNVTLSCEQNLNHDAMYWYRQDPGQGLRLIYYSQIVNDFQKGDIAEGYSVSREKKESFPLTVTSAQKNPTAFYLCASSQTPSAGDSMGYTFGSGTRLTVV.

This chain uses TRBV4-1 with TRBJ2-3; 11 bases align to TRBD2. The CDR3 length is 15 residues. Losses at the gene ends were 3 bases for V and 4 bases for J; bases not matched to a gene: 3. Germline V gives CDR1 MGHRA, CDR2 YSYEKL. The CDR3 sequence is CASSHFSGGADTQYF. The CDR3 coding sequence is TGCGCCAGCAGCCACTTTAGCGGGGGGGCAGATACGCAGTATTTT.

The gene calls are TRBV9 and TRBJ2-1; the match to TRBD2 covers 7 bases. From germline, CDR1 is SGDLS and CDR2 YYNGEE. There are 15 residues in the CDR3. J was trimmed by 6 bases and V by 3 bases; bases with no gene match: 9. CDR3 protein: CASSGMTSNINEQFF. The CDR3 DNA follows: TGTGCCAGCAGCGGAATGACTAGCAACATCAATGAGCAGTTCTTC.

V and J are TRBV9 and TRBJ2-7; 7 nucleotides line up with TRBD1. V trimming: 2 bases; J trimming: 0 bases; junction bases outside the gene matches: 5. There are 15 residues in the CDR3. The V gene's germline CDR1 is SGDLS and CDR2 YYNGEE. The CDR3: CASSVIGDSSYEQYF. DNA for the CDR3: TGTGCCAGCAGCGTTATAGGGGACAGCTCCTACGAGCAGTACTTC.

The CDR3 coding sequence is TGTGCCAGCAGACAGGTTTCGTCCGGAAACACCATATATTTT. Its protein is CASRQVSSGNTIYF. The V gene is TRBV2, the J gene TRBJ1-3; the D gene is possibly TRBD1 (5 bases). Trimming took off 6 bases at V and 4 bases at J, with 13 bases between the two ends. Per germline, CDR1 SNHLY and CDR2 FYNNEI. The CDR3 sequence is 14 residues long. Filled out from reference TRBV2 and TRBJ1-3, the complete variable domain reads EPEVTQTPSHQVTQMGQEVILRCVPISNHLYFYWYRQILGQKVEFLVSFYNNEISEKSEIFDDQFSVERPDGSNFTLKIRSTKLEDSAMYFCASRQVSSGNTIYFGEGSWLTVV.

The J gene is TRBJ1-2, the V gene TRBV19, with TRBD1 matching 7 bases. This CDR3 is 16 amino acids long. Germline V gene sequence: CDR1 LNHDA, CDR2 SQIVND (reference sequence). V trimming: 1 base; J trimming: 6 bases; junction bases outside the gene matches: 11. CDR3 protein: CASSIGGQPGGDGYTF. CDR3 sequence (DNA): TGTGCCAGTAGTATAGGGGGACAGCCTGGGGGCGATGGCTACACCTTC.

The CDR3 nucleotides are TGTGCCAGCAGAATCGACAGGGGAGGCAATCAGCCCCAGCATTTT. Protein: CASRIDRGGNQPQHF. The chain couples TRBV6-5 to TRBJ1-5, with TRBD1 matching 8 bases. J lost 2 bases, V lost 6 bases, and 6 bases had no gene match. Germline lookup yields CDR1 MNHEY and CDR2 SVGAGI. This CDR3 comprises 15 residues.

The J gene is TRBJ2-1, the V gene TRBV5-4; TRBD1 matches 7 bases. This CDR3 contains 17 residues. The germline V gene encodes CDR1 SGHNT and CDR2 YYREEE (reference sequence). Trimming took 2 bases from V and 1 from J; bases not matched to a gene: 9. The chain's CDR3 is CASSLVRGQVSYNEQFF. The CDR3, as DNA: TGTGCCAGCAGCTTAGTTCGCGGACAGGTTTCCTACAATGAGCAGTTCTTC.

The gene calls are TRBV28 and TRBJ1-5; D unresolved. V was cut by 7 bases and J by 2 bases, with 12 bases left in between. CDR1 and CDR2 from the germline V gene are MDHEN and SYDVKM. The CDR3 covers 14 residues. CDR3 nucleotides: TGTGCCAGCACCTCAGAGGGCCGCAATCAGCCCCAGCATTTT. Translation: CASTSEGRNQPQHF.

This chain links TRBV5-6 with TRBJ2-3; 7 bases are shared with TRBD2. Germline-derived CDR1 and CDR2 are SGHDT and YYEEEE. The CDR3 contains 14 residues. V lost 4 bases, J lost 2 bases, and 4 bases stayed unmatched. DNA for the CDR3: TGTGCCAGCAGCGGGGGGGGATTCACAGATACGCAGTATTTT. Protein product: CASSGGGFTDTQYF.

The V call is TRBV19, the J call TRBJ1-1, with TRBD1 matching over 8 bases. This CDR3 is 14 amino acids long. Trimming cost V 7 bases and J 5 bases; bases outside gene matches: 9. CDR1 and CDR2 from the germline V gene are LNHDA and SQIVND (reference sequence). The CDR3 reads CASILRTGYTEAFF. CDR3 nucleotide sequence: TGTGCCAGTATCCTGCGGACAGGGTATACTGAAGCTTTCTTT.

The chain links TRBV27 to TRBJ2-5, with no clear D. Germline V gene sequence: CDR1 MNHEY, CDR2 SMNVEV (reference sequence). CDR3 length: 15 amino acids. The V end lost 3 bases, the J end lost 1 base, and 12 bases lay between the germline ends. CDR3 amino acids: CASSFPPTLQETQYF. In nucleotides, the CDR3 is TGTGCCAGCAGTTTCCCGCCCACTCTCCAAGAGACCCAGTACTTC.

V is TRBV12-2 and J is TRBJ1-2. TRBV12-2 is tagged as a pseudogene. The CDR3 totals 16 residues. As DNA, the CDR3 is TGTGCAAGTCGCTTAGGGAGGGCTCCCGTCTTCTATGGCTACACCTTC. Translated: CASRLGRAPVFYGYTF.

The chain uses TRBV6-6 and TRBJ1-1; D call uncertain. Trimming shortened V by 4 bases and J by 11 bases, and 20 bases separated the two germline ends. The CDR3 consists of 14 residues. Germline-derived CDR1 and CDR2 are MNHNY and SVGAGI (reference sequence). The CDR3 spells CASSSLGLKVSAFF. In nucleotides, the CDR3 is TGTGCCAGCAGTTCACTGGGCCTGAAGGTGTCCGCTTTCTTT.